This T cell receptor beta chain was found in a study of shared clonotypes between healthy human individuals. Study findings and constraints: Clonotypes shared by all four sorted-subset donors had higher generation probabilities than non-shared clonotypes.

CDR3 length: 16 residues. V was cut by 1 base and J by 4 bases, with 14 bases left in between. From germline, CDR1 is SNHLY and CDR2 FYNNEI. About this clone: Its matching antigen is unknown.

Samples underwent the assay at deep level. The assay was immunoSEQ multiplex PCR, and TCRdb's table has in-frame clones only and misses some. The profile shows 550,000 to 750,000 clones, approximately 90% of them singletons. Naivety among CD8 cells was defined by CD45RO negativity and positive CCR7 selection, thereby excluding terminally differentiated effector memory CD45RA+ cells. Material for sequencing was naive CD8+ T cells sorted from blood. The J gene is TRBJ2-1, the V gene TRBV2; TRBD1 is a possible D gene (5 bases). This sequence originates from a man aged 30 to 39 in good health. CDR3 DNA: TGTGCCAGCAGTGAAGGGCAGGGAATACTTTACAATGAGCAGTTCTTC. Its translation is CASSEGQGILYNEQFF.